This T cell receptor (beta chain) originates from a study of blood T cell repertoires in COVID-19. Study as a whole: The samples span acute and convalescent COVID-19 from the United States, Italy and Spain. T cells, B-cell-depleted T cells, or PBMCs supplied cDNA or gDNA.

Original processing notes: Amplification of reference gene primers was used by the study to estimate nucleated cell counts. Sequencing used immunoSEQ multiplex PCR; TCRdb keeps in-frame clones, though not all of them. V and J calls plus clone size are reproduced from that table; the DNA served to infer D and trimming. In the table there are some 140,000 clones, about 90% of which are singletons. From germline, CDR1 is SGHRS and CDR2 YFSETQ. The length of the CDR3 is 16 residues. The V and J ends lost 4 bases and 3 bases, in that order; junction bases with no gene match: 7. Sequenced input: peripheral blood. This rearrangement joins TRBV5-1 to TRBJ2-7, with 13 bases identical to TRBD2. The sequence was obtained from a man in his fifties or sixties with acute or convalescent COVID-19. CDR3 DNA sequence: TGCGCCAGCAGCCTAACTAGCGGGAGGGCCGACTACGAGCAGTACTTC. Translation: CASSLTSGRADYEQYF.